This entry describes one T cell receptor (beta chain). The data originate from a study of blood T cell repertoires in COVID-19. Repertoires were generated with immunoSEQ multiplex PCR, while TCRdb's copy carries only in-frame clones and drops some. The repertoire holds around 180,000 clones, roughly 80% seen once, with 5.2% in the top ten. Unmatched junction bases numbered 0, after V lost 2 bases and J lost 1 base. The CDR3 has 16 amino acids. Germline loops: CDR1 MNHEY, CDR2 SMNVEV (reference sequence). This receptor was taken from a woman aged 30 to 39 with acute or convalescent COVID-19. The sequenced sample consisted of peripheral blood. V usage is TRBV27 and J usage is TRBJ2-2, with 11 nucleotides matching TRBD2. CDR3 sequence reads: CASSLGLAGNTGELFF. DNA of the CDR3: TGTGCCAGCAGTTTAGGACTAGCGGGGAACACCGGGGAGCTGTTTTTT.